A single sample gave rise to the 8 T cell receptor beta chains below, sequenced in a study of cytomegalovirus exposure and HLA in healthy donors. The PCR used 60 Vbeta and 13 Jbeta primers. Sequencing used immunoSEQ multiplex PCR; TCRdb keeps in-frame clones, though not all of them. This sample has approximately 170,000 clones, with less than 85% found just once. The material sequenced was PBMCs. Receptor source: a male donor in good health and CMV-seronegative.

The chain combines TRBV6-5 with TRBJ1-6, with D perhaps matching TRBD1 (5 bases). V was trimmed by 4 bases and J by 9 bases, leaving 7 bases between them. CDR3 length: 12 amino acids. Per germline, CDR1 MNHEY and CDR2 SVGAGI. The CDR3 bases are TGTGCCAGCAGTTCCAGGGTTTCACCCCTCCACTTT. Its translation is CASSSRVSPLHF.

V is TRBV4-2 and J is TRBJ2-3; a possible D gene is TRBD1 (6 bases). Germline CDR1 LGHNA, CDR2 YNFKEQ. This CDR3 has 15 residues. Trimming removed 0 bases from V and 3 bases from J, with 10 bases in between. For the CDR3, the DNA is TGTGCCAGCAGCCAAGAGGGACACCCGACAGATACGCAGTATTTT. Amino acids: CASSQEGHPTDTQYF.

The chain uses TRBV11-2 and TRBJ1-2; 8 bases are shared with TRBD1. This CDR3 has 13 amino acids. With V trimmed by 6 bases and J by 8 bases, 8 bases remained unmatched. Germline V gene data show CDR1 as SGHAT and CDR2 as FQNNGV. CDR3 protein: CASSGDRSAGYTF. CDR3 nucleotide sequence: TGTGCCAGCAGTGGGGACAGGTCGGCGGGCTACACCTTC.

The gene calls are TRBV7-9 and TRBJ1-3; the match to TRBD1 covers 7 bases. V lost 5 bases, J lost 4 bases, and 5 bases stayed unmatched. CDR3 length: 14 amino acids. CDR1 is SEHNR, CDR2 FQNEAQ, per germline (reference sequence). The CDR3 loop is CASSLTGAGNTIYF. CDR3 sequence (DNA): TGTGCCAGCAGCCTCACAGGGGCGGGAAACACCATATATTTT.

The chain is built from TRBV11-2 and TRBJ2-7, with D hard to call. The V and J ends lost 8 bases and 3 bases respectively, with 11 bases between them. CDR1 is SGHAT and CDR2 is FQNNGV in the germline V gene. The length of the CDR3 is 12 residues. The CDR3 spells CASLRKNYEQYF. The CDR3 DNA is TGTGCCAGCCTTAGAAAAAACTACGAGCAGTACTTC.

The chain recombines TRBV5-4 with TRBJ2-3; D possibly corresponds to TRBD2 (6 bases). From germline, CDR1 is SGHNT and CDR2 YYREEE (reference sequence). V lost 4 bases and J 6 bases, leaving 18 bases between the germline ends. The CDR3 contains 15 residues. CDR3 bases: TGTGCCAGCAGCCTTGAATTTACACGGGGGGATACGCAGTATTTT. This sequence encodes CASSLEFTRGDTQYF.

The CDR3 loop is CASSVRGRDEQYF. As DNA, the CDR3 is TGTGCCAGCAGCGTACGGGGTCGTGATGAGCAGTACTTC. V usage is TRBV9 and J usage is TRBJ2-7; TRBD2 is a possible D gene (5 bases). Trimming pared 1 base from V and 7 bases from J, leaving 12 bases between. Germline V lookup: CDR1 SGDLS, CDR2 YYNGEE. This CDR3 has 13 residues. Together with reference TRBV9 and TRBJ2-7, the CDR3 gives the full variable domain: DSGVTQTPKHLITATGQRVTLRCSPRSGDLSVYWYQQSLDQGLQFLIQYYNGEERAKGNILERFSAQQFPDLHSELNLSSLELGDSALYFCASSVRGRDEQYFGPGTRLTVT.

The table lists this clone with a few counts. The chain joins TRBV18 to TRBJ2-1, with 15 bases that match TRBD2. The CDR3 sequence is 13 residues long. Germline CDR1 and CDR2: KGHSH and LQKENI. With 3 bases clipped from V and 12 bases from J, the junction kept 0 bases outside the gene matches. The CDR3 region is CASSPGLAGGQFF. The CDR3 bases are TGTGCCAGCTCACCGGGACTAGCGGGAGGGCAGTTCTTC.